These 10 T cell receptor beta chains were all obtained from the same sample, sequenced in a study of T-cell reconstitution after alpha-beta-depleted transplantation in children. A library of TCRbeta sequences, prepared with unique molecular identifiers, was generated. Each CDR3 protein is one row after TCRdb ran MiXCR on the PCR reads. The top ten hold approximately 1% of the sample, which has about 640,000 distinct CDR3 sequences, roughly 17% seen once. The starting material was PBMCs from the stem cell graft donor, obtained from the stem cell graft. All receptors come from a human donor who donated a stem cell graft to a child with acute myeloid leukemia.

This clonotype was detected many times. CDR3 region: CASRGTGAGANVLTF. Here the CDR3 DNA reads TGTGCCAGCAGAGGGACAGGGGCTGGGGCCAACGTCCTGACTTTC. This chain uses TRBV6-4 with TRBJ2-6; TRBD1 matches at 10 bases. This CDR3 is 15 amino acids long. Germline V gene lookup returns CDR1 MRHNA and CDR2 SNTAGT. The V segment lost 6 bases and the J segment 2 bases; nucleotides outside the gene matches: 1.

The V and J genes are TRBV29-1 and TRBJ1-5, with 7 bases matching TRBD1. This CDR3 has 14 residues. Germline V gene lookup returns CDR1 SQVTM and CDR2 ANQGSEA. The trim removed 7 bases at V and 3 bases at J, leaving 9 bases unmatched. The CDR3 spells CSALPGTDNQPQHF. DNA of the CDR3: TGCAGCGCTCTCCCCGGGACAGACAATCAGCCCCAGCATTTT.

This chain joins TRBV12-2 and TRBJ1-5; the table's D call, TRBD1, was not checked against the DNA. TRBV12-2 is a listed pseudogene. This CDR3 has 16 amino acids. The CDR3 is CASRSDRDYSNQPQHF. The CDR3 nucleotides are TGTGCAAGTCGCTCCGACAGGGACTATAGCAATCAGCCCCAGCATTTT.

This clonotype was detected ten times or more. This chain connects TRBV20-1 to TRBJ2-3; TRBD2 aligns across 11 bases. The CDR3 is 15 residues long. The ends lost 0 bases at V and 5 bases at J; junction bases unmatched: 4. Germline V gene data show CDR1 as DFQATT and CDR2 as SNEGSKA (reference sequence). The CDR3, as DNA: TGCAGTGCTAGAGATCTAGCGGGGGGCAGAGATACGCAGTATTTT. It encodes CSARDLAGGRDTQYF.

This clonotype has a single count. V gene TRBV7-9 combines with J gene TRBJ1-2; D gene uncertain. V lost 9 bases and J 2 bases, leaving 4 bases between the germline ends. Germline V gene data show CDR1 as SEHNR and CDR2 as FQNEAQ (reference sequence). The CDR3 spans 10 residues. The CDR3 loop reads CARGNYGYTF. For the CDR3, the DNA is TGTGCCAGAGGGAACTATGGCTACACCTTC.

This clonotype turned up a few times. The chain links TRBV7-2 to TRBJ2-7; no clear D. The germline V and J ends were trimmed by 2 bases and 4 bases, with 9 bases remaining between them. Germline V gene sequence: CDR1 SGHTA, CDR2 FQGNSA. The CDR3 has 13 amino acids. CDR3 region: CASSLLGVYEQYF. The CDR3 DNA follows: TGTGCCAGCAGCTTACTAGGAGTATACGAGCAGTACTTC.

This chain's CDR3 is CASSMVGAPETQYF. For the CDR3, the DNA is TGTGCCAGTAGTATGGTGGGGGCGCCGGAGACCCAGTACTTC. The rearrangement uses TRBV19 and TRBJ2-5, with D possibly TRBD1 on 6 matching bases. Between the trimmed V and J ends, which lost 3 bases and 5 bases, there was a span of 13 bases. This CDR3 contains 14 residues. Germline-derived CDR1 and CDR2 are LNHDA and SQIVND (reference sequence).

The chain links TRBV7-9 to TRBJ2-1, with D unresolved. The V gene lost 4 bases and the J gene lost 5 bases, with 9 bases spanning the gap. Germline loops: CDR1 SEHNR, CDR2 FQNEAQ (reference sequence). The CDR3 is 13 residues long. CDR3 protein: CASSSEEDNEQFF. As DNA, the CDR3 is TGTGCCAGCAGCTCCGAAGAGGACAATGAGCAGTTCTTC. The full variable domain, with the rest looked up from reference TRBV7-9 and TRBJ2-1, is DTGVSQNPRHKITKRGQNVTFRCDPISEHNRLYWYRQTLGQGPEFLTYFQNEAQLEKSRLLSDRFSAERPKGSFSTLEIQRTEQGDSAMYLCASSSEEDNEQFFGPGTRLTVL.

The chain joins TRBV12-3 or TRBV12-4 to TRBJ1-2, with D tentatively TRBD1 (6 bases). The CDR3 extends over 15 amino acids. The V and J ends lost 5 bases and 8 bases respectively, with 21 bases between them. The CDR3 reads CASSPLRGGLWGYTF. In DNA form, the CDR3 reads TGTGCCAGCAGTCCTCTCAGGGGCGGCTTATGGGGCTACACCTTC.

The CDR3 DNA follows: TGTGCCAGCAGTTTAGCGGATCGGCACGAGCAGTACTTC. Protein: CASSLADRHEQYF. The chain employs TRBV12-3 or TRBV12-4 and TRBJ2-7, with D uncertain. Trimming pared 0 bases from V and 5 bases from J, leaving 8 bases between. This CDR3 region has 13 residues.